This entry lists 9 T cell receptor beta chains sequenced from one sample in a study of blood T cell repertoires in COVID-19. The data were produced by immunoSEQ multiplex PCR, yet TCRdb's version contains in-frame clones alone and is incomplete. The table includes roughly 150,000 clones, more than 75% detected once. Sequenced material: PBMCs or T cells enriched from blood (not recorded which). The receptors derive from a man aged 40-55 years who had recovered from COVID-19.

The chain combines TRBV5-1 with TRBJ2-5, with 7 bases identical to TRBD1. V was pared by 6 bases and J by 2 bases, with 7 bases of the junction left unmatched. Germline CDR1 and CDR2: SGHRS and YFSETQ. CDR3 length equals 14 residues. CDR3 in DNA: TGCGCCAGCACAATGGGGACAGTTCAAGAGACCCAGTACTTC. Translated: CASTMGTVQETQYF.

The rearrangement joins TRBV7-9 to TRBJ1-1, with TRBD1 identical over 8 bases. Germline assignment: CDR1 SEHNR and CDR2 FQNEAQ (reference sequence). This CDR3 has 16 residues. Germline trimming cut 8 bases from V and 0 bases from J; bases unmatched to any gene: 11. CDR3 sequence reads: CASHLGQAILNTEAFF. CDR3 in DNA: TGTGCCAGCCATCTGGGACAGGCGATACTGAACACTGAAGCTTTCTTT.

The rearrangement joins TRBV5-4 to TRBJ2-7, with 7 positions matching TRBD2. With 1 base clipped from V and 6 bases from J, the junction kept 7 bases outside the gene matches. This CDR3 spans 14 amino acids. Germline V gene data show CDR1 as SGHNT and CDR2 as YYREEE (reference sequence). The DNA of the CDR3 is TGTGCCAGCAGCTTGTTGACGGGGGGTGCCGAGCAGTACTTC. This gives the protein CASSLLTGGAEQYF.

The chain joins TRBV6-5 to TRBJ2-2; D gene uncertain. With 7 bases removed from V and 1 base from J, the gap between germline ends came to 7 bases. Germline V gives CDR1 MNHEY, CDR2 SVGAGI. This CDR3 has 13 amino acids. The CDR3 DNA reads TGTGCCAGCATGAAGAGGAACACCGGGGAGCTGTTTTTT. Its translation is CASMKRNTGELFF.

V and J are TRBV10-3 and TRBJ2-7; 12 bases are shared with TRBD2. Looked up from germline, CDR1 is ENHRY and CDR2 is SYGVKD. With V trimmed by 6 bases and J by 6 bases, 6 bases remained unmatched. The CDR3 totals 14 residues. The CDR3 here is CAIRASGGAVEQYV. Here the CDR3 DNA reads TGTGCCATCAGGGCTAGCGGGGGGGCGGTCGAGCAGTACGTC.

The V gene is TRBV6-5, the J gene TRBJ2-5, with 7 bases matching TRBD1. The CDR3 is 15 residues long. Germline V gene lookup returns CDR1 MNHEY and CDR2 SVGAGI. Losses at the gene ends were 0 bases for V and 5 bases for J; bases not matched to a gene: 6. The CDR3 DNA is TGTGCCAGCAGTTACTCGAACAGGGGAAGGGAGACCCAGTACTTC. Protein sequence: CASSYSNRGRETQYF.

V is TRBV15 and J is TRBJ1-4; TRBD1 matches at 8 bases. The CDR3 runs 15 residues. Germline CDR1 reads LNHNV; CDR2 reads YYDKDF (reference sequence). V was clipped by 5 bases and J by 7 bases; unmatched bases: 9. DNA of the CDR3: TGTGCCACCAGCCCCTCACAGGGGGTTGCTGAAAAACTGTTTTTT. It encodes CATSPSQGVAEKLFF.

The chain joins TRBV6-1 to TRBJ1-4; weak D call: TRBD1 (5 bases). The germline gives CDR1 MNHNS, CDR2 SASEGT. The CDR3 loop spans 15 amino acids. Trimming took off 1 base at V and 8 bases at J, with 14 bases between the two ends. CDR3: CASSEDRRGREKLFF. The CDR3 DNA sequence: TGTGCCAGCAGTGAAGATCGGAGGGGTCGGGAAAAACTGTTTTTT.

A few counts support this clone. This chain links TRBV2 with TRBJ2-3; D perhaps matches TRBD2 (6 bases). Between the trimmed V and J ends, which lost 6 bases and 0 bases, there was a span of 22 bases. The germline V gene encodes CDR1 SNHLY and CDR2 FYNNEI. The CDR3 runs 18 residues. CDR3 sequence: CASSVTTGGWTSTDTQYF. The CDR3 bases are TGTGCCAGCAGCGTTACTACCGGGGGTTGGACTAGCACAGATACGCAGTATTTT.